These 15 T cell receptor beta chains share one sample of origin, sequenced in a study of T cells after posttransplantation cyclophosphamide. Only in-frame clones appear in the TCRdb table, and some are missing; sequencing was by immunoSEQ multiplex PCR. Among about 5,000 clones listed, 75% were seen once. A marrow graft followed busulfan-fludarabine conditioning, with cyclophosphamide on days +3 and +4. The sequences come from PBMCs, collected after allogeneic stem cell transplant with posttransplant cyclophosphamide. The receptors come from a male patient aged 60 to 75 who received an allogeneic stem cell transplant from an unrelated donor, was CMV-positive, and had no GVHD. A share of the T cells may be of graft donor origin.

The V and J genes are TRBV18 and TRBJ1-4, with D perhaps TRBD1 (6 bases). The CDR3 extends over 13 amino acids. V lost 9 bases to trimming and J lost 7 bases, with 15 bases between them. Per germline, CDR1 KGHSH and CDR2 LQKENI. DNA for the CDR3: TGTGCCAGTACCGGCGGGGGCGGTGAAAAACTGTTTTTT. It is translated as CASTGGGGEKLFF. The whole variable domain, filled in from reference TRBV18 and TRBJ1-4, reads NAGVMQNPRHLVRRRGQEARLRCSPMKGHSHVYWYRQLPEEGLKFMVYLQKENIIDESGMPKERFSAEFPKEGPSILRIQQVVRGDSAAYFCASTGGGGEKLFFGSGTQLSVL.

CDR3 in amino acids: CASSQTGAGNTIYF. In DNA form, the CDR3 reads TGTGCCAGCAGCCAGACAGGGGCTGGAAACACCATATATTTT. The chain links TRBV28 to TRBJ1-3, with 8 bases identical to TRBD1. V was clipped by 6 bases and J by 2 bases; unmatched bases: 3. Germline CDR1 is MDHEN and CDR2 is SYDVKM. The CDR3 runs 14 residues.

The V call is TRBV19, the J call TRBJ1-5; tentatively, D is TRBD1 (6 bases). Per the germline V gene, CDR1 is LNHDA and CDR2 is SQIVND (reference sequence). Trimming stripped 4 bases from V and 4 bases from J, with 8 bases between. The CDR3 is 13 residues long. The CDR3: CASSTGQNQPQHF. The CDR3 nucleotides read TGTGCCAGTAGTACTGGACAGAATCAGCCCCAGCATTTT.

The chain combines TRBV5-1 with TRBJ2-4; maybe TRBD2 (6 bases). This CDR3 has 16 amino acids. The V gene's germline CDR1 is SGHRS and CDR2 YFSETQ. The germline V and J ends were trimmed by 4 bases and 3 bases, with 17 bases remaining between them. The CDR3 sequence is CASSPDRGRSKNIQYF. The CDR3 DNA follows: TGCGCCAGCAGCCCCGACCGGGGGAGGAGCAAAAACATTCAGTACTTC.

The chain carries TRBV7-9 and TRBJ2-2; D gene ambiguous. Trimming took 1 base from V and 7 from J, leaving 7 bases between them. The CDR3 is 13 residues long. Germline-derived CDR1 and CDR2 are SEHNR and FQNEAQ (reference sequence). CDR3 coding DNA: TGTGCCAGCAGCTTAGGGCAATACGGGGAGCTGTTTTTT. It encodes CASSLGQYGELFF.

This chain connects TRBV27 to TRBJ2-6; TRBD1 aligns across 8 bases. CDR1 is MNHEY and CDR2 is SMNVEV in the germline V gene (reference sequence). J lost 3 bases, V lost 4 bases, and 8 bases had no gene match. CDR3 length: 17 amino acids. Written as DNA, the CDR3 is TGTGCCAGCAGTTATGTCCAGGGGGCGAATGGGGCCAACGTCCTGACTTTC. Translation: CASSYVQGANGANVLTF.

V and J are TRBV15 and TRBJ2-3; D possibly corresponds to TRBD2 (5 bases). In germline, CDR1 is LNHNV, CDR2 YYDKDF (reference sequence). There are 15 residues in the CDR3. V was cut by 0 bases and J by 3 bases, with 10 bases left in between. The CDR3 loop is CATSRDRAETDTQYF. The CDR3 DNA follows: TGTGCCACCAGCAGAGATAGAGCGGAGACAGATACGCAGTATTTT.

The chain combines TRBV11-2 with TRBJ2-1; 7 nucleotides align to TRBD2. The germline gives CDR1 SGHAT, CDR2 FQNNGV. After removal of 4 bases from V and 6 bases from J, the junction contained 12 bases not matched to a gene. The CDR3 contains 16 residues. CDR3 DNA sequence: TGTGCCAGCAGCTACCTCTCCACCGGGACTACCAATGAGCAGTTCTTC. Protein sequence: CASSYLSTGTTNEQFF.

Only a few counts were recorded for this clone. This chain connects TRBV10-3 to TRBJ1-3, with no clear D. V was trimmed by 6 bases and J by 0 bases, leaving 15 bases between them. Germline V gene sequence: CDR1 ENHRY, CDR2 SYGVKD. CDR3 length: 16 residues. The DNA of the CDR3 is TGTGCCATCAGCTCAAATCCACTTAGCTCTGGAAACACCATATATTTT. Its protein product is CAISSNPLSSGNTIYF.

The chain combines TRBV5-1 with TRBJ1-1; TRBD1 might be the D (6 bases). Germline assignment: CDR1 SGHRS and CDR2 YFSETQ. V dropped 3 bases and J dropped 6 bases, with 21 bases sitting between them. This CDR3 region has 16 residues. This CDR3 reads CASSSLTGLGGSEAFF. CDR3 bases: TGCGCCAGCAGCTCCTTGACAGGCCTGGGCGGGTCTGAAGCTTTCTTT. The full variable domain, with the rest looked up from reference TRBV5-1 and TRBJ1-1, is KAGVTQTPRYLIKTRGQQVTLSCSPISGHRSVSWYQQTPGQGLQFLFEYFSETQRNKGNFPGRFSGRQFSNSRSEMNVSTLELGDSALYLCASSSLTGLGGSEAFFGQGTRLTVV.

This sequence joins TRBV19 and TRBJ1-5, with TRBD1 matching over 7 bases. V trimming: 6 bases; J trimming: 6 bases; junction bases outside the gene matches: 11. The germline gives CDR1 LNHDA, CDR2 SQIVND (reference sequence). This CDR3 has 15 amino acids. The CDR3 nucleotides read TGTGCCAGTAGCATGACAGGGAGTTGGGGTCAGCCCCAGCATTTT. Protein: CASSMTGSWGQPQHF.

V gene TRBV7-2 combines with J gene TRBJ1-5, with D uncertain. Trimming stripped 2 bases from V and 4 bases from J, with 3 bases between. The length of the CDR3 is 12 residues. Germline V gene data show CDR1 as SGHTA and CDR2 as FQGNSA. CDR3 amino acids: CASSLSNQPQHF. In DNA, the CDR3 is TGTGCCAGCAGCTTATCAAATCAGCCCCAGCATTTT.

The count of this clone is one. This CDR3 is CASSLVGSSGSFTDTQYF. Written as DNA, the CDR3 is TGTGCCAGCAGCTTAGTGGGGTCTAGCGGGAGTTTCACAGATACGCAGTATTTT. The chain is built from TRBV13 and TRBJ2-3; 10 nucleotides align to TRBD2. The CDR3 runs 18 residues. V gave up 1 base and J gave up 2 bases; unmatched junction bases: 9. Germline CDR1 PRHDT, CDR2 FYEKMQ (reference sequence).

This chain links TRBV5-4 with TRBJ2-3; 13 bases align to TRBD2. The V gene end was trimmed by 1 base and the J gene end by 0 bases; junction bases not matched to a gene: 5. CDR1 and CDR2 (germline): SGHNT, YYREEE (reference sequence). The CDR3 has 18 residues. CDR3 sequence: CASSLPTSGGTSTDTQYF. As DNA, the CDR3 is TGTGCCAGCAGCTTGCCGACTAGCGGGGGGACTAGCACAGATACGCAGTATTTT.

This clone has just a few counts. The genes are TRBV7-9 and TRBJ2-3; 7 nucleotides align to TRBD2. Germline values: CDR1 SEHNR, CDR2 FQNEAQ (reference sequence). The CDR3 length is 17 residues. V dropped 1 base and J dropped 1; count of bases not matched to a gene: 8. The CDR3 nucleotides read TGTGCCAGCAGCTTAGGCCGGGCGGGAGCCCGCACAGATACGCAGTATTTT. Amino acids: CASSLGRAGARTDTQYF.